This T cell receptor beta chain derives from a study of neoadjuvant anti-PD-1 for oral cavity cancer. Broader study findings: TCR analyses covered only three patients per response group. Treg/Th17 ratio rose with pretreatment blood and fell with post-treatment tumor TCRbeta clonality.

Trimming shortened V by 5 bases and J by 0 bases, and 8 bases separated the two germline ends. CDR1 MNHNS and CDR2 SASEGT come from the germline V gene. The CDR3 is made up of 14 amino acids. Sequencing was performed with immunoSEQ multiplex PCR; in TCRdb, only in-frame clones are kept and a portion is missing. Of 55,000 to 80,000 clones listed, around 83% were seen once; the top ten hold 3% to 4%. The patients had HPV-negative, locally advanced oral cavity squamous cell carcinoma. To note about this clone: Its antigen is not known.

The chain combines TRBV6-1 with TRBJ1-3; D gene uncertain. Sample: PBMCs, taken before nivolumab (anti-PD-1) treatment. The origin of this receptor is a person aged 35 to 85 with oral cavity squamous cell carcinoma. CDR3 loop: CASSLDPSGNTIYF. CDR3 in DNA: TGTGCCAGCAGTTTAGACCCCTCTGGAAACACCATATATTTT.